This TCR beta chain was documented in a study of T-cell memory formation after mild COVID-19. Turning to the study itself: Clustering of TCRs was largely donor specific. Study-wide findings and caveats: A second wave of clones peaked on day 37, and their SARS-CoV-2 specificity went unconfirmed.

Remarks on this clonotype: Its specificity is not known.

A single record per CDR3 protein comes from TCRdb applying MiXCR to the 5' RACE reads. The table lists roughly 580,000 distinct CDR3 sequences, about a sixth of them singletons. CDR1 SGHTA and CDR2 FQGNSA come from the germline V gene. The CDR3 runs 16 residues. Germline trimming cut 5 bases from V and 6 bases from J; bases unmatched to any gene: 14. The gene calls are TRBV7-2 and TRBJ2-7; 9 bases are a match to TRBD1. Sequencing was carried out using PBMCs or a T cell subset sorted from them (not recorded which). The TCR was taken from an adult woman who had mild COVID-19 (a few samples of this study predate the infection). Cell type and time point are not known. DNA for the CDR3: TGTGCCAGCAGCAACAGGGGGCGCATCTTTCCCTCCGAGCAGTACTTC. It translates to CASSNRGRIFPSEQYF.